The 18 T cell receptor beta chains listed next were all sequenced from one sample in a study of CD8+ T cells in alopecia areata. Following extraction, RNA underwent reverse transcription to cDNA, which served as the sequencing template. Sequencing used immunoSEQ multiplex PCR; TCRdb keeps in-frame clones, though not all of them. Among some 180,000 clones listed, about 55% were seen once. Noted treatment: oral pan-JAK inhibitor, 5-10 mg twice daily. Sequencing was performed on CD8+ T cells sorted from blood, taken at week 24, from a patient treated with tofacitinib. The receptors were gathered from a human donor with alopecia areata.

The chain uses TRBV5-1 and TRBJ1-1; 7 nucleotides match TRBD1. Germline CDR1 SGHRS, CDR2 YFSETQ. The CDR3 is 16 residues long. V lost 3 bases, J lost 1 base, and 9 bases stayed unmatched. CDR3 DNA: TGCGCCAGCAGCTGGGACAGCGAAGCATCGAACACTGAAGCTTTCTTT. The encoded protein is CASSWDSEASNTEAFF.

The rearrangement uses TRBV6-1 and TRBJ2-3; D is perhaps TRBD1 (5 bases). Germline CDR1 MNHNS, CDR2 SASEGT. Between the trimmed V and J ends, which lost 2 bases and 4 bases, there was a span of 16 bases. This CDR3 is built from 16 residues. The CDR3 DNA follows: TGTGCCAGCAGTGAACTAGGCAGGACACATGCAGATACGCAGTATTTT. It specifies CASSELGRTHADTQYF.

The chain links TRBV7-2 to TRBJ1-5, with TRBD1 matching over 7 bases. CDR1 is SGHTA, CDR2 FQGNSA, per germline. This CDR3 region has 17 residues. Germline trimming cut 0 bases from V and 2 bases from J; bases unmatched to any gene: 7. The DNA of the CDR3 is TGTGCCAGCAGCTTAGCGCCTTGGGACAGAGGCAATCAGCCCCAGCATTTT. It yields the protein CASSLAPWDRGNQPQHF.

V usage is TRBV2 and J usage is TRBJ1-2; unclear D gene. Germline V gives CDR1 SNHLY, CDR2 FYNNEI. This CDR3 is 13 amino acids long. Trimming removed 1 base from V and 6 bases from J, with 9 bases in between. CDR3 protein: CASSEEPFDGYTF. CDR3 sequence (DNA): TGTGCCAGCAGTGAAGAGCCTTTCGATGGCTACACCTTC.

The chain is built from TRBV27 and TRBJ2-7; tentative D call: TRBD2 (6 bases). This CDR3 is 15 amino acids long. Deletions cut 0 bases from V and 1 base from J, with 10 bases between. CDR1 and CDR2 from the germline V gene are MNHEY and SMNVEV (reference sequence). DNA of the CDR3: TGTGCCAGCAGTTTATCGGGGGAGGAATCCTACGAGCAGTACTTC. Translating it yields CASSLSGEESYEQYF.

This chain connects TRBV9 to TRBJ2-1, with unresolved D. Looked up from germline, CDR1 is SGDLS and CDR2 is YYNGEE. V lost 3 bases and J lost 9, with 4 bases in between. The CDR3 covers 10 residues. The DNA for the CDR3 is TGTGCCAGCAGCGGCAGTGAGCAGTTCTTC. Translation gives CASSGSEQFF. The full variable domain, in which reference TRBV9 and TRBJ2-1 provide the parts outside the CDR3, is DSGVTQTPKHLITATGQRVTLRCSPRSGDLSVYWYQQSLDQGLQFLIQYYNGEERAKGNILERFSAQQFPDLHSELNLSSLELGDSALYFCASSGSEQFFGPGTRLTVL.

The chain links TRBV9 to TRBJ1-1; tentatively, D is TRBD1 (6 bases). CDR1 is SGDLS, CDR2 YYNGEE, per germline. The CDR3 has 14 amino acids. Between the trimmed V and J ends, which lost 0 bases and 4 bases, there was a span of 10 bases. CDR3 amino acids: CASSVGGRSTEAFF. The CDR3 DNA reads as TGTGCCAGCAGCGTAGGGGGGCGAAGCACTGAAGCTTTCTTT.

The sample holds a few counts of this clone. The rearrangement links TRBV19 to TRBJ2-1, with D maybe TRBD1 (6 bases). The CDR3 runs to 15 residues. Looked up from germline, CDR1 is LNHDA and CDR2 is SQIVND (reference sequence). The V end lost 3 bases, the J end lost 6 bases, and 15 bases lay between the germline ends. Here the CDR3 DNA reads TGTGCCAGTAGTATTTCACAGGGTTTCAGCAATGAGCAGTTCTTC. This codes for CASSISQGFSNEQFF.

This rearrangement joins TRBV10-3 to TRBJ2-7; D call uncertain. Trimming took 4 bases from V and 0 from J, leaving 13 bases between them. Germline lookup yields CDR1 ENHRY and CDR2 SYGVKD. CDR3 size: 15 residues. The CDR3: CAISVMGSSSYEQYF. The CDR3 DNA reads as TGTGCCATCAGTGTGATGGGATCCAGCTCCTACGAGCAGTACTTC.

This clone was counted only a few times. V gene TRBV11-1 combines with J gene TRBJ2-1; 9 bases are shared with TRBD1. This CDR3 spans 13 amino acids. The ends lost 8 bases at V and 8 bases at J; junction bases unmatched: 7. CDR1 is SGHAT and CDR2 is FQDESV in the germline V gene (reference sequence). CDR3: CASRGQGFDEQFF. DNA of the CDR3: TGTGCCAGCCGAGGACAGGGGTTCGATGAGCAGTTCTTC.

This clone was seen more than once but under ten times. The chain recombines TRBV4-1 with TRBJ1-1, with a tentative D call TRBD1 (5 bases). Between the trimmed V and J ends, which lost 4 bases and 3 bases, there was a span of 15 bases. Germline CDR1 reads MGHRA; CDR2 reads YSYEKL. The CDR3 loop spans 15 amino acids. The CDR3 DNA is TGCGCCAGCAGCCTACGGGAGGGAGGGGACACTGAAGCTTTCTTT. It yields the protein CASSLREGGDTEAFF.

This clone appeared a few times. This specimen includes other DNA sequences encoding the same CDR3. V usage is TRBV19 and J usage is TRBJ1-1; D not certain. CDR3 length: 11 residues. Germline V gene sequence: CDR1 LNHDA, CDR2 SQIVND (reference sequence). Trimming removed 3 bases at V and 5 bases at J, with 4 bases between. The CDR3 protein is CASSIGTEAFF. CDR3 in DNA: TGTGCCAGTAGTATTGGGACTGAAGCTTTCTTT.

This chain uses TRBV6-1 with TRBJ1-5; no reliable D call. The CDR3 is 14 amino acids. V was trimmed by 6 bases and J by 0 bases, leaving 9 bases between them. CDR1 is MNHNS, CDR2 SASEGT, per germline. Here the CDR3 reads CASSVGYSNQPQHF. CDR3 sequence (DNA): TGTGCCAGCAGCGTCGGGTATAGCAATCAGCCCCAGCATTTT.

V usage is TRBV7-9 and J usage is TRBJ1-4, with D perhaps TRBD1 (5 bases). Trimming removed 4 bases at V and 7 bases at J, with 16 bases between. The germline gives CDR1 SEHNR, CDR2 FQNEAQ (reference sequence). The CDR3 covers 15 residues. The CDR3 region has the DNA TGTGCCAGCAGCTACCTGGGGGTTAAGAGTGAAAAACTGTTTTTT. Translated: CASSYLGVKSEKLFF.

The CDR3 here is CASSLGPSSYEQYF. CDR3 nucleotide sequence: TGTGCCAGCAGCTTGGGGCCGAGCTCCTACGAGCAGTACTTC. The V call is TRBV13, the J call TRBJ2-7; D may be TRBD1 (5 bases). Trimming stripped 3 bases from V and 0 bases from J, with 9 bases between. The CDR3 has 14 amino acids. Germline assignment: CDR1 PRHDT and CDR2 FYEKMQ (reference sequence).

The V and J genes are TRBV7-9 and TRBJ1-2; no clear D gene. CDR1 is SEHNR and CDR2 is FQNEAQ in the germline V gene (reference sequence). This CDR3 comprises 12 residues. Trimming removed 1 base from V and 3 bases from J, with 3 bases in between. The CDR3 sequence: CASSLGDYGYTF. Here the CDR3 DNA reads TGTGCCAGCAGCTTAGGGGACTATGGCTACACCTTC.

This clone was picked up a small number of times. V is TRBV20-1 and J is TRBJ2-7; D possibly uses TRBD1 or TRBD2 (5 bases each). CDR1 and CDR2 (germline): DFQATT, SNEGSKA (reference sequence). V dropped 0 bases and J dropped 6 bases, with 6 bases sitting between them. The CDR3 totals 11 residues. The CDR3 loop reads CSAREGREQYF. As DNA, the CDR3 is TGCAGTGCTAGAGAGGGACGCGAGCAGTACTTC.

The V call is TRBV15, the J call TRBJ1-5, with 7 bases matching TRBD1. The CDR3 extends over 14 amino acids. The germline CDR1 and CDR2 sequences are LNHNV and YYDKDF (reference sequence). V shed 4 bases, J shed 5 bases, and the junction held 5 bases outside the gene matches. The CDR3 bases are TGTGCCACCAGCACCGGGACAGAGGATCAGCCCCAGCATTTT. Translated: CATSTGTEDQPQHF.